This T cell receptor beta chain was obtained from a study of regulatory T cells in long-lasting Graves disease. General study points: Persistent disease exhibited a predilection for TRBV28, TRBJ1-2 and TRBJ2-5. Thyroid tissue was not sampled; only peripheral blood was.

This CDR3 contains 17 residues. Germline CDR1 and CDR2: MRHNA and SNTAGT. Trimming at V came to 2 bases and at J to 6 bases, leaving 12 bases not matched to a gene. The time point was: persistent/refractory GD, antithyroid drugs over 5 years with positive TRAb. After RNA was extracted from PBMCs, the TCR library was made from it. Patients hailed from an endocrinology department in Xi'an, China. CDR3-region Arm-PCR and iRepertoire HTBI primers produced the TCR beta libraries. TCRdb recomputed calls from the multiplex PCR reads with MiXCR, one row per CDR3 protein. This repertoire shows fewer than 550,000 distinct CDR3 sequences, roughly a fifth found once; its top ten account for 6.5% to 9%. This clonotype has only a few counts. The target antigen is unknown.

The chain has TRBV6-4 and TRBJ1-2, with 10 bases matching TRBD1. The TCR sequence derives from a female donor with Graves disease. Source: peripheral blood mononuclear cells (PBMCs), taken when the disease was refractory, from a patient treated with antithyroid drugs. Written as DNA, the CDR3 is TGTGCCAGCAGTGACCACGAGCTGGGACAGGGGAGAAATGGCTACACCTTC. It translates to CASSDHELGQGRNGYTF.